This T cell receptor beta chain was sequenced for a study of shared clonotypes between healthy human individuals. Study results and limitations: As a rule, naive subsets had a larger estimated richness than memory subsets.

On this clone: Its specificity is unknown.

CD8 cells classed as naive were CD45RO-negative and positively selected for CCR7, excluding terminally differentiated effector memory CD45RA+ cells. Each sorted subset replicate got 200 ng genomic DNA, about 33,000 genomes. Profiled with immunoSEQ multiplex PCR; TCRdb holds only in-frame clones, not every one. The sample has fewer than 1 million clones; 90% to 97% are singletons. Trimming removed 5 bases at V and 7 bases at J, with 8 bases between. This CDR3 region has 11 residues. Germline lookup yields CDR1 MDHEN and CDR2 SYDVKM. The sequenced material came from naive CD8+ T cells sorted from blood. The sequence derives from a man aged 25-45 years in good health. The chain combines TRBV28 with TRBJ1-1; D remains unclear. CDR3 amino acids: CASSRTLEAFF. The CDR3 DNA reads as TGTGCCAGCAGTCGGACGCTTGAAGCTTTCTTT.